The clone carrying this T cell receptor (beta chain) was picked up many times. The sample belongs to a study of neurological immune-mediated disorders. Time point meaning: longitudinal time-point 3. From the 5' RACE reads, TCRdb called clonotypes with MiXCR, one entry per CDR3 protein. The data contain approximately 45,000 distinct CDR3 sequences, roughly 13% of them singletons. Specimen: PBMCs. The sequence was obtained from a man aged 30 to 45 in good health.

CDR3 region: CAITTGLNTEAFF. CDR3 coding DNA: TGTGCCATCACGACAGGATTGAACACTGAAGCTTTCTTT. The chain carries TRBV10-3 and TRBJ1-1; D is perhaps TRBD1 (6 bases). Germline CDR1 and CDR2: ENHRY and SYGVKD. Trimming stripped 7 bases from V and 0 bases from J, with 9 bases between. This CDR3 is built from 13 residues.